Each of the 13 T cell receptor beta chains below was sequenced from the same sample in a study of T cells in Graves' hyperthyroidism and ophthalmopathy. Amplification targeted TCR beta CDR3 regions from RNA transcripts. The HTBI primer set was used in a first-round RT-PCR of the TCR CDR3. One entry per CDR3 protein, called by TCRdb with MiXCR from the multiplex PCR reads. Of 370,000 or so distinct CDR3 sequences in the sample, roughly 14% are singletons; the top ten hold around 21%. The sample comprised blood. These receptors came from a man younger than 40 with Graves' hyperthyroidism that later progressed to Graves' ophthalmopathy.

This clonotype occurred many times. The chain links TRBV7-9 to TRBJ1-1, with 8 positions matching TRBD1. The trim removed 3 bases at V and 11 bases at J, leaving 8 bases unmatched. Germline V gives CDR1 SEHNR, CDR2 FQNEAQ (reference sequence). CDR3 length equals 13 residues. CDR3: CASSFEDRASAFF. In DNA form, the CDR3 reads TGTGCCAGCAGCTTTGAGGACAGGGCTAGCGCTTTCTTT.

The V and J genes are TRBV20-1 and TRBJ1-2; no clear D. The V gene's germline CDR1 is DFQATT and CDR2 SNEGSKA (reference sequence). V was cut by 3 bases and J by 0 bases, with 11 bases left in between. The CDR3 spans 14 residues. The CDR3 here is CSARALQANYGYTF. The CDR3 nucleotides read TGCAGTGCTAGGGCGCTACAAGCTAACTATGGCTACACCTTC.

This clonotype was observed at least ten times. J is TRBJ2-7 and V is TRBV30, with D uncertain. The V gene lost 3 bases and the J gene lost 6 bases, with 12 bases spanning the gap. The CDR3 contains 12 residues. CDR1 and CDR2 (germline): GTSNPN, SVGIG (reference sequence). This chain's CDR3 is CAWSPGRGEQYF. As DNA, the CDR3 is TGTGCCTGGAGCCCCGGACGAGGCGAGCAGTACTTC.

This clonotype has at least ten counts. The chain joins TRBV3-1 to TRBJ1-1, with D perhaps TRBD1 (5 bases). Germline assignment: CDR1 LGHDT and CDR2 YNNKEL (reference sequence). V was shortened by 2 bases and J by 6 bases, with 13 bases between the two germline ends. The CDR3 extends over 14 amino acids. In DNA form, the CDR3 reads TGTGCCAGCAGCCAAAGGGGCGGGCAGGCTGAAGCTTTCTTT. Its translation is CASSQRGGQAEAFF.

A word on this clonotype: A much bigger clone sits one base away, suggesting this may be a read error. This chain joins TRBV5-5 and TRBJ1-5; no firm D call. CDR1 SGHKS and CDR2 YYEKEE come from the germline V gene (reference sequence). This CDR3 contains 16 residues. CDR3: CASSRDTPDSNQPRHF. Written as DNA, the CDR3 is TGTGCCAGCAGCCGAGACACGCCGGATAGCAATCAGCCCCGGCATTTT.

This clonotype appeared many times. The chain employs TRBV3-1 and TRBJ1-2, with 8 nucleotides matching TRBD1. Germline values: CDR1 LGHDT, CDR2 YNNKEL (reference sequence). The J segment lost 4 bases and the V segment lost 3 bases, leaving 7 bases of the junction unmatched. The CDR3 is 15 residues long. DNA of the CDR3: TGTGCCAGCAGCCAGCGCCAGGACAGGGTCTATGGCTACACCTTC. The encoded protein is CASSQRQDRVYGYTF.

This clonotype came up a few times. The chain recombines TRBV13 with TRBJ1-5; D uncertain. CDR1 is PRHDT and CDR2 is FYEKMQ in the germline V gene (reference sequence). The germline V and J ends were trimmed by 4 bases and 3 bases, with 7 bases remaining between them. The CDR3 extends over 13 amino acids. The CDR3 nucleotides are TGTGCCAGCAGCTCGGGGAACAATCAGCCCCAGCATTTT. Translating gives CASSSGNNQPQHF.

The table lists this clonotype with a few counts. The chain couples TRBV3-1 to TRBJ2-2; 8 bases match TRBD1. The CDR3 sequence is 16 residues long. V gave up 1 base and J gave up 4 bases; unmatched junction bases: 5. Germline CDR1 reads LGHDT; CDR2 reads YNNKEL (reference sequence). This chain's CDR3 is CASSQAGQVTTGELFF. CDR3 DNA sequence: TGTGCCAGCAGCCAAGCGGGACAGGTGACCACCGGGGAGCTGTTTTTT.

This clonotype was seen a handful of times. CDR3 residues: CASSLDQYGGSPLHF. CDR3 DNA: TGTGCCAGCAGCTTAGATCAATATGGGGGATCACCCCTCCACTTT. The rearrangement joins TRBV7-9 to TRBJ1-6; a weak D match, TRBD1 (5 bases). From germline, CDR1 is SEHNR and CDR2 FQNEAQ (reference sequence). V was shortened by 1 base and J by 10 bases, with 14 bases between the two germline ends. This CDR3 is built from 15 residues.

This clonotype was detected only a few times. This chain joins TRBV10-2 and TRBJ2-2, with TRBD1 matching over 11 bases. The trim removed 3 bases at V and 4 bases at J, leaving 4 bases unmatched. CDR3 length: 16 residues. Per the germline V gene, CDR1 is WSHSY and CDR2 is SAAADI. CDR3 protein: CASSDAGTGGTGELFF. For the CDR3, the DNA is TGCGCCAGCAGTGACGCCGGGACAGGGGGCACCGGGGAGCTGTTTTTT.

Many counts were recorded for this clonotype. The CDR3 is CASSLGVGMKPQHF. The CDR3 region has the DNA TGTGCCAGCAGTTTGGGTGTAGGGATGAAGCCCCAGCATTTT. This sequence joins TRBV27 and TRBJ1-5, with unresolved D. V was cut by 3 bases and J by 8 bases, with 14 bases left in between. Per the germline V gene, CDR1 is MNHEY and CDR2 is SMNVEV (reference sequence). CDR3 size: 14 residues.

The table lists this clonotype with a few counts. V and J are TRBV25-1 and TRBJ2-7; D possibly corresponds to TRBD1 (6 bases). The CDR3 length is 13 residues. Per germline, CDR1 MGHDK and CDR2 SYGVNS. Trimming left V 6 bases short and J 5 bases short, with 14 bases between. CDR3 nucleotide sequence: TGTGCCAGCAGCGAGGGACAACTAGACGAGCAGTACTTC. Translation gives CASSEGQLDEQYF.

The rearrangement uses TRBV4-2 and TRBJ1-5; D is ambiguous. CDR1 is LGHNA and CDR2 is YNFKEQ in the germline V gene. V was clipped by 1 base and J by 3 bases, with 10 bases between them. The CDR3 consists of 15 residues. The CDR3 sequence is CASSQGQNFNQPQHF. The CDR3 DNA reads TGTGCCAGCAGCCAAGGGCAGAATTTCAATCAGCCCCAGCATTTT.